This T cell receptor (beta chain) was identified during a study of spatial heterogeneity in lung cancer. To note about this clonotype: The antigen is undetermined.

MiXCR was run by TCRdb on the 5' RACE reads, yielding one entry per CDR3 protein. The sample lists around 4,800 distinct CDR3 sequences, 5% to 6.5% seen once, with around a third in the top ten. Whole-study findings and limits: The number of expanded tumor alpha and beta chains correlated with mutation number.

Noted time point: sample taken at primary tumor resection. This TCR was recovered from a male donor with early-stage non-small cell lung cancer. The sequences come from lung tumor tissue, collected at surgery.

This chain's CDR3 is CASSYTRTGNIQYF. The CDR3 nucleotides read TGTGCCAGCAGTTACACCCGGACAGGAAACATTCAGTACTTC. The V and J genes are TRBV6-5 and TRBJ2-4; 7 positions agree with TRBD1. The CDR3 spans 14 residues. J lost 6 bases, V lost 2 bases, and 4 bases had no gene match. The germline gives CDR1 MNHEY, CDR2 SVGAGI.